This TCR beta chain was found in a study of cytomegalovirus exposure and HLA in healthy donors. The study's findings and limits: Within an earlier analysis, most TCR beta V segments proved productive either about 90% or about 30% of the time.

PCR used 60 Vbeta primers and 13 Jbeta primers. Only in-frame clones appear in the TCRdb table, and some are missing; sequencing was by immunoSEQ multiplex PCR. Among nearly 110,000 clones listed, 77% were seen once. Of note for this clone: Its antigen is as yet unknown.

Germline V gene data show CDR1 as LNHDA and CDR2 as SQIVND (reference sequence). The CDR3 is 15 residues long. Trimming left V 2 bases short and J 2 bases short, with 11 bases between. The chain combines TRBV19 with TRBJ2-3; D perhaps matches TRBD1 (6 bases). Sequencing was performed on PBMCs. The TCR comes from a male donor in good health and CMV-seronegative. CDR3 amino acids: CASSIWTVDTDTQYF. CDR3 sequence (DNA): TGTGCCAGTAGTATATGGACAGTTGACACAGATACGCAGTATTTT.